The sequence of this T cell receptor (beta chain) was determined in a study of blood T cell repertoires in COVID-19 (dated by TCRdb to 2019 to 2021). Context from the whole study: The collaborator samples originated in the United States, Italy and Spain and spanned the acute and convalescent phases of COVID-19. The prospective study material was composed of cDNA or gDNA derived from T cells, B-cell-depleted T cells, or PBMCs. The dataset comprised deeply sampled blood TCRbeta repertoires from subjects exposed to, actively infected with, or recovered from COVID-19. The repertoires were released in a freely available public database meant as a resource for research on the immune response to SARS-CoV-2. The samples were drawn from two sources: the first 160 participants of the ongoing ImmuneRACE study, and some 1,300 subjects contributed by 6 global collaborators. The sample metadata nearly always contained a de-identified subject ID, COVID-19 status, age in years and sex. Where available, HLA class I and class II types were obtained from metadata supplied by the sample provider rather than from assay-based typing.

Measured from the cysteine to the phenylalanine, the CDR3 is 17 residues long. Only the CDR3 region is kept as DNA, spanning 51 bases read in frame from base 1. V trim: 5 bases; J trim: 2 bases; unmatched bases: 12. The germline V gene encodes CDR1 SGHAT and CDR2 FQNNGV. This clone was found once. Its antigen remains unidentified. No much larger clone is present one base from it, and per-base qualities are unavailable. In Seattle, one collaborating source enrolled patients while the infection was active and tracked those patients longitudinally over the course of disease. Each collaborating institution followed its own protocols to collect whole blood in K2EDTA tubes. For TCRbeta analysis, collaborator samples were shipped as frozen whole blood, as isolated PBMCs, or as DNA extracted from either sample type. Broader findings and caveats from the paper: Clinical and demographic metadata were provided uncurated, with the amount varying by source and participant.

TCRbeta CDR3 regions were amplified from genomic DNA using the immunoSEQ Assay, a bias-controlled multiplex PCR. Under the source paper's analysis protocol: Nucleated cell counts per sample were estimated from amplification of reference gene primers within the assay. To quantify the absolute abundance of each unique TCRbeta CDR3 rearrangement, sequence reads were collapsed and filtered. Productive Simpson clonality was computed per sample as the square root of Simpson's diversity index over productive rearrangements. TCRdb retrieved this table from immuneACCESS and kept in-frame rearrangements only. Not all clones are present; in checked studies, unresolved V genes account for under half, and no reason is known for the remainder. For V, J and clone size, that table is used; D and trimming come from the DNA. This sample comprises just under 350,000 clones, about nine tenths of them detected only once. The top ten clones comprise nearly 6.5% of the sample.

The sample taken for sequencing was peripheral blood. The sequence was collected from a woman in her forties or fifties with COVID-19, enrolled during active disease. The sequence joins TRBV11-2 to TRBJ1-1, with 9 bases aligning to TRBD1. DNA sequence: TGTGCCAGCAGCGCGGACAGGGGACGACTATCTAACACTGAAGCTTTCTTT. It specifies CASSADRGRLSNTEAFF.